This T cell receptor (beta chain) was identified during a study of blood T cells in healthy people across ages. Findings and limits, study-wide: A strong correlation was seen between TCR beta diversity and naive T cell percentage.

Researchers isolated at least 7 million PBMCs per sample. Then a second PCR, running roughly 7 to 11 cycles, was carried out with a sample-barcoded 5' primer and a J-beta primer mix. Each CDR3 protein gets one entry after TCRdb re-called the 5' RACE reads with MiXCR. The data show under 950,000 distinct CDR3 sequences, about a fifth seen once. On this clonotype: Its antigen is unknown.

The receptor's source is a man in his 70s in good health. The material sequenced was blood.

CDR3 residues: CASSTLGTGSGAQYF. The CDR3 coding sequence is TGTGCCAGCAGCACTTTGGGGACCGGAAGTGGGGCCCAGTACTTC. This sequence joins TRBV7-9 and TRBJ2-5; D may match TRBD1 or TRBD2 (5 bases each). The V end lost 5 bases, the J end lost 9 bases, and 22 bases lay between the germline ends. Germline CDR1 SEHNR, CDR2 FQNEAQ (reference sequence). CDR3 length: 15 residues.